This TCR beta chain was identified during a study of blood T cells in healthy people across ages. The wider study: About one barcoded TCR beta cDNA was captured per two T cells. Overall study findings and caveats: Investigators treated diversity estimates from one million T cells as underestimates. TCR beta diversity was tightly associated with the proportion of naive T cells.

This clonotype was picked up many times. Its antigen is still unknown. Isolated PBMCs totaled at least 6 million in each sample. Germline V lookup: CDR1 SGHTA, CDR2 FQGNSA. The CDR3 spans 14 residues. V gave up 0 bases and J gave up 6 bases, with 12 bases separating them. Together with a sample-barcoded 5' primer, a J-beta primer mix was included in a second PCR lasting roughly 6 to 12 cycles. Via MiXCR, TCRdb re-called the 5' RACE reads, giving one row per CDR3 protein. The table shows about 650,000 distinct CDR3 sequences, with roughly 32% occurring only once. The clonotype was recovered from a woman older than 75 in good health. The rearrangement links TRBV7-2 to TRBJ2-7; D remains unclear. The sample was blood. The CDR3 sequence is CASSLASALGEQYF. For the CDR3, the DNA is TGTGCCAGCAGCTTAGCCTCGGCCTTGGGCGAGCAGTACTTC. Complete variable domain (other parts from reference TRBV7-2 and TRBJ2-7): GAGVSQSPSNKVTEKGKDVELRCDPISGHTALYWYRQSLGQGLEFLIYFQGNSAPDKSGLPSDRFSAERTGGSVSTLTIQRTQQEDSAVYLCASSLASALGEQYFGPGTRLTVT.